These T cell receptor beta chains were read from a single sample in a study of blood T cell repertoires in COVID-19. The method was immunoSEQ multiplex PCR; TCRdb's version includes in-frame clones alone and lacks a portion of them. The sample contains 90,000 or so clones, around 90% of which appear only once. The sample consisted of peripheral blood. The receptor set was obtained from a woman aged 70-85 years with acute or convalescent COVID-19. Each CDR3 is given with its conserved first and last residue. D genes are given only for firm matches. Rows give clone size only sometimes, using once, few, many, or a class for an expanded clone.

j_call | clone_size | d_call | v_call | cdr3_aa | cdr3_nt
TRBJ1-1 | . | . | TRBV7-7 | CASSLWQGTEAFF | TGTGCTAGCAGCTTATGGCAGGGGACTGAAGCTTTCTTT
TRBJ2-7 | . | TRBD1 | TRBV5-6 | CASSRGTGIYEQYF | TGTGCCAGCAGCAGGGGGACAGGTATTTACGAGCAGTACTTC
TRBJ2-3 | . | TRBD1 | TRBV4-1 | CASSQVHRGSTDTQYF | TGCGCCAGCAGCCAAGTTCACAGGGGGAGCACAGATACGCAGTATTTT
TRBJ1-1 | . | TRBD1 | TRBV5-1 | CASSRDRGTEAFF | TGCGCCAGCAGCCGTGACAGGGGAACTGAAGCTTTCTTT
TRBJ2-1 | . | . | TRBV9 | CASSGGTGNEQFF | TGTGCCAGCAGCGGCGGGACTGGGAATGAGCAGTTCTTC
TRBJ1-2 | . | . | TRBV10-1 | CASSESRRGFYGYTF | TGCGCCAGCAGTGAGTCTAGACGGGGATTCTATGGCTACACCTTC
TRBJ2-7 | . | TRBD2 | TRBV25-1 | CASSESGLAGVGQYF | TGTGCCAGCAGTGAGTCCGGACTAGCGGGAGTAGGGCAGTACTTC
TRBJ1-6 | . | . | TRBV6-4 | CASSDRGRGYGSPLHF | TGTGCCAGCAGTGATAGGGGAAGGGGGTATGGATCACCCCTCCACTTT
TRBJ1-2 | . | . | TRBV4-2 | CASSQYQRGSYGYTF | TGTGCCAGCAGCCAATATCAACGGGGAAGCTATGGCTACACCTTC
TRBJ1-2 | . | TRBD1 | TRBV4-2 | CASSQRQGQDYGYTF | TGTGCCAGCAGCCAGAGACAGGGCCAAGACTATGGCTACACCTTC
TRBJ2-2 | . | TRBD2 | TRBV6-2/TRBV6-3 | CASSTRGGAPTGELFF | TGTGCCAGCAGTACGCGGGGGGGGGCCCCCACCGGGGAGCTGTTTTTT
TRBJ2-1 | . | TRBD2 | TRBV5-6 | CASKTDGTSGTEQFF | TGTGCCAGCAAAACGGACGGGACTAGCGGGACCGAGCAGTTCTTC
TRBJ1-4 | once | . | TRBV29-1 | CSVGVRGLEEKLFF | TGCAGCGTTGGTGTTCGTGGGCTTGAGGAAAAACTGTTTTTT
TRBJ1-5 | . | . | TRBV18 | CASSPSRTDQPQHF | TGTGCCAGCTCACCTTCTAGGACAGATCAGCCCCAGCATTTT
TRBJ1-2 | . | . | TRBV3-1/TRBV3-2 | CASSQARDYGYTF | TGTGCCAGCAGCCAAGCCAGGGACTATGGCTACACCTTC
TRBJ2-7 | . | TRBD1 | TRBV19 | CASSIDLRTGYDEQYF | TGTGCCAGTAGTATAGATCTTAGGACAGGGTACGACGAGCAGTACTTC
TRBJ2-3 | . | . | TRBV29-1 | CSVEALAADTQYF | TGCAGCGTTGAAGCTTTAGCGGCAGATACGCAGTATTTT
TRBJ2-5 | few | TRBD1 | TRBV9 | CASSAGQGFGETQYF | TGTGCCAGCAGCGCCGGACAGGGCTTCGGGGAGACCCAGTACTTC
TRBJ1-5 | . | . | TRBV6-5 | CASNRGYNQPQHF | TGTGCCAGCAATCGGGGGTATAATCAGCCCCAGCATTTT
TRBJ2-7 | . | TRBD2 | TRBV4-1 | CASSQVAGVLYEQYF | TGCGCCAGCAGCCAAGTTGCGGGAGTTCTCTACGAGCAGTACTTC
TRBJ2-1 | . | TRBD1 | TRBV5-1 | CASSLTGDEQFF | TGCGCCAGCAGCTTAACAGGGGATGAGCAGTTCTTC
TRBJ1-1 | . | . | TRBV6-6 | CASSYAVGEAFF | TGTGCCAGCAGTTACGCGGTCGGTGAGGCTTTCTTT
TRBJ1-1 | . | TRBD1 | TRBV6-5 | CASTFGTGRITEAFF | TGTGCCAGCACCTTTGGGACAGGGCGTATCACTGAAGCTTTCTTT
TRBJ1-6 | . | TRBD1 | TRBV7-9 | CASSYSPTGGTGSPLHF | TGTGCCAGCAGCTACTCGCCGACAGGGGGAACGGGATCACCCCTCCACTTT
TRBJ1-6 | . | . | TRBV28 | CASSHQDRYNSPLHF | TGTGCCAGCAGTCACCAGGACAGATATAATTCACCCCTCCACTTT
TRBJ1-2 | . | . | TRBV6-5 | CASTKGGQGGGYTF | TGTGCCAGCACCAAGGGAGGGCAGGGCGGTGGCTACACCTTC
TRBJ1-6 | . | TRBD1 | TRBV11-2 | CASSLPTGTGGWTPLHF | TGTGCCAGCAGCTTACCCACCGGGACAGGGGGCTGGACACCCCTCCACTTT